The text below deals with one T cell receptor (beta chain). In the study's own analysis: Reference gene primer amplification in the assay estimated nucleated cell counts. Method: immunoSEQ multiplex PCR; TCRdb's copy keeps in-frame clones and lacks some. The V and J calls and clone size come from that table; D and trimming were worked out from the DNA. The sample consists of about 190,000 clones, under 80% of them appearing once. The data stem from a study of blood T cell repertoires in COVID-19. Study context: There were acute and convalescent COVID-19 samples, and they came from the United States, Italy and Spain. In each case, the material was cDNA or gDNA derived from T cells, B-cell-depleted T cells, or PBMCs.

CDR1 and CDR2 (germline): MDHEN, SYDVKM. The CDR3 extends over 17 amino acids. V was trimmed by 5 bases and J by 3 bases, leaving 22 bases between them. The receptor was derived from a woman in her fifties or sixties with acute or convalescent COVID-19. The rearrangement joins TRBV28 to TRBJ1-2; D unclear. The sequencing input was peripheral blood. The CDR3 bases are TGTGCCAGCAGTGCCCCGGGAACACTCATTATCTACTATGGCTACACCTTC. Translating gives CASSAPGTLIIYYGYTF.